The next 20 T cell receptor beta chains were all read from a single sample in a study of Graves' ophthalmopathy and Graves' hyperthyroidism. RNA served as the template for amplifying TCR beta CDR3 regions. First-round RT-PCR with HTBI primers preceded a second-round multiplex PCR. TCRdb analysed the multiplex PCR reads with MiXCR anew, one entry per CDR3 protein. The data show approximately 410,000 distinct CDR3 sequences, roughly 15% seen once. The sample consisted of peripheral blood. The receptors shown here come from a woman under 30 with stable Graves' hyperthyroidism.

The V and J genes are TRBV11-2 and TRBJ1-3, with a possible D match to TRBD1 (5 bases). Trimming took off 4 bases at V and 2 bases at J, with 15 bases between the two ends. This CDR3 is built from 16 residues. The germline gives CDR1 SGHAT, CDR2 FQNNGV. CDR3 region: CASSSNRRVTGNTIYF. In DNA, the CDR3 is TGTGCCAGCAGCTCAAACCGCAGGGTCACTGGAAACACCATATATTTT.

Ten or more counts support this clonotype. The V and J genes are TRBV12-3 or TRBV12-4 and TRBJ1-1; no clear D gene. Trimming removed 4 bases from V and 0 bases from J, with 9 bases in between. This CDR3 region has 14 residues. The CDR3 DNA sequence: TGTGCCAGCAGTTCCCAGTTTCTGAACACTGAAGCTTTCTTT. It is translated as CASSSQFLNTEAFF.

This clonotype was counted ten times or more. J is TRBJ1-1 and V is TRBV20-1; the D is unclear. The CDR3 sequence is 12 residues long. The germline CDR1 and CDR2 sequences are DFQATT and SNEGSKA (reference sequence). The V and J ends lost 4 bases and 3 bases respectively, with 9 bases between them. The CDR3 loop reads CSANRVDTEAFF. The CDR3 coding sequence is TGCAGTGCTAATAGGGTGGACACTGAAGCTTTCTTT.

This clonotype has a count of ten or more. This chain uses TRBV27 with TRBJ1-1; no reliable D call. The CDR3 is made up of 13 amino acids. The V end was cut by 8 bases, the J end by 0 bases, with 10 bases between. Looked up from germline, CDR1 is MNHEY and CDR2 is SMNVEV (reference sequence). The DNA of the CDR3 is TGTGCCAGCCATTCGCCAATGAACACTGAAGCTTTCTTT. Translating it yields CASHSPMNTEAFF.

This clonotype was counted many times. Since a much larger clone is just one base distant, this may be a read error. V usage is TRBV12-3 or TRBV12-4 and J usage is TRBJ1-3, with D possibly being TRBD1 (5 bases). The CDR3 has 12 amino acids. DNA of the CDR3: TGTGCCAGCCAGGGAGCTGGAAGCACCATATATTTT. Translating it yields CASQGAGSTIYF.

In this sample, this clonotype turned up many times. The rearrangement links TRBV19 to TRBJ1-2; D is unresolved. V lost 5 bases and J lost 5, with 9 bases in between. The CDR3 is 12 amino acids. From germline, CDR1 is LNHDA and CDR2 SQIVND (reference sequence). The CDR3 nucleotides read TGTGCCAGTAGTTCCCTAATTTATGGCTACACCTTC. This encodes CASSSLIYGYTF.

This clonotype was observed at least ten times. The rearrangement joins TRBV19 to TRBJ1-2, with TRBD1 matching 10 bases. The V segment lost 7 bases and the J segment 7 bases; nucleotides outside the gene matches: 15. This CDR3 contains 16 residues. Germline V gene lookup returns CDR1 LNHDA and CDR2 SQIVND (reference sequence). The CDR3 spells CASTNRGRQGAGGYTF. CDR3 nucleotide sequence: TGTGCCAGTACGAATCGGGGGCGACAGGGGGCGGGTGGCTACACCTTC.

Many counts were recorded for this clonotype. The rearrangement joins TRBV7-2 to TRBJ2-5; 11 nucleotides agree with TRBD2. Germline-derived CDR1 and CDR2 are SGHTA and FQGNSA. V was pared by 0 bases and J by 2 bases, with 2 bases of the junction left unmatched. The CDR3 spans 16 residues. This CDR3 is CASSLASSGGQETQYF. CDR3 nucleotide sequence: TGTGCCAGCAGCTTAGCCTCTAGCGGGGGGCAAGAGACCCAGTACTTC.

This clonotype was found many times. The chain recombines TRBV12-3 or TRBV12-4 with TRBJ1-5, with D tentatively TRBD1 (6 bases). The CDR3 contains 16 residues. The CDR3 reads CVCSPPGLGARQPQHF. The CDR3 bases are TGTGTCTGCAGCCCTCCGGGACTGGGGGCACGACAGCCCCAGCATTTT.

This clonotype occurred many times. J is TRBJ1-2 and V is TRBV9, with 9 bases that match TRBD1. V was pared by 4 bases and J by 11 bases, with 15 bases of the junction left unmatched. The CDR3 has 15 residues. Germline CDR1 is SGDLS and CDR2 is YYNGEE. The CDR3 is CASSFTGTGSAGYTF. In DNA, the CDR3 is TGTGCCAGCAGCTTTACCGGGACAGGGAGCGCTGGGTACACCTTC.

This clonotype showed up many times. CDR3 nucleotides: TGTGCCAGCAGCTTAGGGGGGGCCGTCCCCTACGAGCAGTACTTC. Translated, it gives CASSLGGAVPYEQYF. The chain combines TRBV7-2 with TRBJ2-7; D might be TRBD1 or TRBD2, each matching 6 bases. The CDR3 spans 15 residues. V was shortened by 1 base and J by 2 bases, with 12 bases between the two germline ends. CDR1 is SGHTA and CDR2 is FQGNSA in the germline V gene.

The table lists this clonotype with many counts. V gene TRBV4-2 combines with J gene TRBJ2-2; 7 positions match TRBD2. Germline loops: CDR1 LGHNA, CDR2 YNFKEQ. V shed 0 bases and J 0 bases; nucleotides not matched to a gene: 13. The CDR3 has 20 residues. CDR3 sequence reads: CASSQEVGGGGRTNTGELFF. In DNA form, the CDR3 reads TGTGCCAGCAGCCAAGAAGTGGGCGGGGGAGGGCGGACGAACACCGGGGAGCTGTTTTTT.

In its sample, this clonotype was seen many times. With a much larger clone just one base away, this may be a read error. This chain joins TRBV20-1 and TRBJ2-7, with 7 bases lining up with TRBD1. This CDR3 is built from 13 residues. V was pared by 0 bases and J by 1 base, with 0 bases of the junction left unmatched. Per germline, CDR1 DFQATT and CDR2 SNEGSKA (reference sequence). DNA of the CDR3: TGCAGTGCTAGAGAGGACAGGTCCTACGAGCAGTACTTC. This codes for CSAREDRSYEQYF.

This clonotype occurred many times. CDR3 sequence (DNA): TGTGCCAGCAGCTTCCCTCAGGGGACCGGGGAGCTGTTTTTT. Translation: CASSFPQGTGELFF. The chain uses TRBV7-3 and TRBJ2-2; possible D gene TRBD1, 6 bases. This CDR3 spans 14 amino acids. With 3 bases removed from V and 5 bases from J, the gap between germline ends came to 10 bases. Germline CDR1 SGHTA, CDR2 FQGTGA. Based on the CDR3 plus reference TRBV7-3 and TRBJ2-2, the full variable domain is GAGVSQTPSNKVTEKGKYVELRCDPISGHTALYWYRQSLGQGPEFLIYFQGTGAADDSGLPNDRFFAVRPEGSVSTLKIQRTERGDSAVYLCASSFPQGTGELFFGEGSRLTVL.

The chain recombines TRBV14 with TRBJ2-5; D might be TRBD1 or TRBD2, each matching 6 bases. Trimming shortened V by 4 bases and J by 5 bases, and 17 bases separated the two germline ends. The CDR3 is made up of 15 amino acids. The germline gives CDR1 SGHDN, CDR2 FVKESK. The CDR3 loop reads CASSPGGYVGETQYF. CDR3 in DNA: TGTGCCAGCAGCCCCGGGGGCTACGTGGGGGAGACCCAGTACTTC.

Comments on this clonotype: A read error may be the cause here, since a much bigger clone is one base away. As the CDR3 is not closed by the conserved phenylalanine or tryptophan, this likely results from a read error. The chain has TRBV20-1 and TRBJ1-1; 7 bases line up with TRBD1. The V and J ends lost 3 bases and 3 bases, in that order; junction bases with no gene match: 10. Germline CDR1 and CDR2: DFQATT and SNEGSKA (reference sequence). The CDR3 is 15 amino acids. The CDR3 spells CSASGESTGDTEAFY. The CDR3, as DNA: TGCAGTGCTAGTGGAGAGTCCACAGGGGACACTGAAGCTTTCTAT.

As regards this clonotype: A read error may explain this, as a much larger clone is one base away. The chain combines TRBV14 with TRBJ1-2; TRBD1 might be the D (6 bases). Trimming removed 4 bases from V and 0 bases from J, with 18 bases in between. This CDR3 has 17 residues. Per the germline V gene, CDR1 is SGHDN and CDR2 is FVKESK. The CDR3 protein is CASSPLNQGISNYGYTF. The CDR3 DNA reads as TGTGCCAGCAGCCCCCTAAACCAGGGGATCTCTAACTATGGCTACACCTTC.

In this sample, this clonotype turned up many times. The chain links TRBV19 to TRBJ1-6; weak D call: TRBD1 (6 bases). Germline V CDR1 and CDR2: LNHDA, SQIVND (reference sequence). Trimming pared 10 bases from V and 8 bases from J, leaving 27 bases between. CDR3 size: 17 residues. The CDR3 loop reads CATRRGFRVSWDSPLHF. In DNA, the CDR3 is TGTGCCACCCGGAGGGGGTTCAGGGTTTCCTGGGATTCACCCCTCCACTTT.

This clonotype was picked up many times. V and J are TRBV7-9 and TRBJ2-5; TRBD2 is a possible D gene (6 bases). V lost 5 bases, J lost 4 bases, and 20 bases lay in between. Germline CDR1 reads SEHNR; CDR2 reads FQNEAQ (reference sequence). CDR3 size: 16 residues. In DNA, the CDR3 is TGTGCCAGCAGCCCCCGTGAGTTGGGGAGGCGAGAGACCCAGTACTTC. As protein: CASSPRELGRRETQYF.

This clonotype was picked up many times. This chain joins TRBV10-3 and TRBJ2-7; weak D call: TRBD2 (5 bases). Germline CDR1 and CDR2: ENHRY and SYGVKD. Trimming took off 0 bases at V and 2 bases at J, with 11 bases between the two ends. The CDR3 runs to 15 residues. CDR3 in amino acids: CAISESTGNAYEQYF. In DNA form, the CDR3 reads TGTGCCATCAGTGAGTCGACGGGGAATGCCTACGAGCAGTACTTC.